This TCR beta chain appears in the sequencing data of a study of T cell responses to AZD1222 COVID-19 vaccine. On this clone itself: Its antigen is still unknown.

Libraries were prepared by immunoSEQ multiplex PCR; TCRdb keeps only in-frame clonotypes and omits some of them. The table lists about 85,000 clones, 70% to 90% of them singletons, with 5.5% to 8% in the top ten. The CDR3 has 15 amino acids. Study-level findings and limits: None of the repertoires were sampled until the peak T cell response had passed. Vaccine-associated CD4 TCRs ranged over spike, dominating at 160-218 and 743-854. Just six or seven AZD1222 recipients tested seropositive at baseline.

The TCR comes from an adult in good health. Sequencing was performed on peripheral blood, taken on day 0 of AZD1222 vaccination. The chain has TRBV21-1 and TRBJ2-7; the table's D call TRBD2 went unverified against the DNA. TRBV21-1 is tagged as a pseudogene. Here the CDR3 reads CASRTRLAGEDEQYF. The DNA of the CDR3 is TGTGCCAGCAGGACCCGACTAGCGGGGGAGGACGAGCAGTACTTC.